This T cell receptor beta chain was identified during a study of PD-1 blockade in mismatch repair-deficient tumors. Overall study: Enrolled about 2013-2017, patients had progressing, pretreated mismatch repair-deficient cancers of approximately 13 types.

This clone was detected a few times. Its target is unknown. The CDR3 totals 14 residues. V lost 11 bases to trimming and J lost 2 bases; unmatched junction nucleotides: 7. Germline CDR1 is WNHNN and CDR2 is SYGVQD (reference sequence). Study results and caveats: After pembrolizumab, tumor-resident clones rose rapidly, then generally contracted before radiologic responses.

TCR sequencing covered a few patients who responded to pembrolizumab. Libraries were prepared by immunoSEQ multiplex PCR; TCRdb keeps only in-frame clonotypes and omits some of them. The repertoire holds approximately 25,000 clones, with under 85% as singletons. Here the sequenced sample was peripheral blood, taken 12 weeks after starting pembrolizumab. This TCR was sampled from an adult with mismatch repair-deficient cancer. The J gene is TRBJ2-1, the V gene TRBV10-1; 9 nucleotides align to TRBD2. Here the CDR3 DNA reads TGCGCCTGTAGCGGGAGTGGCGCCTACAATGAGCAGTTCTTC. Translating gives CACSGSGAYNEQFF.